The present TCR beta chain was sequenced within a study of blood T cell repertoires in COVID-19. Background on the study: T cells, B-cell-depleted T cells, or PBMCs provided the cDNA or gDNA that served as material.

This CDR3 contains 15 residues. The germline V gene has CDR1 MNHNY and CDR2 SVGAGI (reference sequence). The V segment lost 2 bases and the J segment 4 bases; nucleotides outside the gene matches: 3. As processed by the authors: Amplified reference gene primers provided the basis for estimating nucleated cell counts. Sequencing used immunoSEQ multiplex PCR; TCRdb keeps in-frame clones, though not all of them. The D gene and trimming were derived from the DNA, and the V and J assignments and clone size from that table. The sample lists approximately 260,000 clones; about nine tenths were seen once. The sequence was collected from a man aged 60 to 75 who had recovered from COVID-19. This sequence joins TRBV6-6 and TRBJ1-2, with 11 positions matching TRBD1. Sequencing was performed on peripheral blood. CDR3 loop: CASSYRTGGAYGYTF. The CDR3 bases are TGTGCCAGCAGTTACCGGACAGGGGGCGCCTATGGCTACACCTTC.